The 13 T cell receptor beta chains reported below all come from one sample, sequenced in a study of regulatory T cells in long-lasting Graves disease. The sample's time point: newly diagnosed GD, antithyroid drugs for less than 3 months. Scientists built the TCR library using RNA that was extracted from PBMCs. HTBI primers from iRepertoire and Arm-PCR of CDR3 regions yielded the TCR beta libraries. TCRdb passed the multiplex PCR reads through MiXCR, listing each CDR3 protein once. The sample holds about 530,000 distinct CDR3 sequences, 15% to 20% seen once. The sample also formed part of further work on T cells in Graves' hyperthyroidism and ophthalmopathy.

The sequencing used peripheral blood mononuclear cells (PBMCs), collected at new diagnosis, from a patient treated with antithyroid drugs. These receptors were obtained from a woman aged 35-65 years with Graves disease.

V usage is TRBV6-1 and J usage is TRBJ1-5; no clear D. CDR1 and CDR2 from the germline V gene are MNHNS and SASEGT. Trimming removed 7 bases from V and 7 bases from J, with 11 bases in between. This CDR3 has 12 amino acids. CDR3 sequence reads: CASTTQGQPQHF. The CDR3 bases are TGTGCCAGCACTACCCAAGGACAGCCCCAGCATTTT.

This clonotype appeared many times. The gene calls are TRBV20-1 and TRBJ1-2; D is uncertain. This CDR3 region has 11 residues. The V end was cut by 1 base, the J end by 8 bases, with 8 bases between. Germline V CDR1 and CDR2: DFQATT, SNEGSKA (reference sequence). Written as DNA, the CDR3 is TGCAGTGCTAGAGCCGGCACAGGCTACACCTTC. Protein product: CSARAGTGYTF.

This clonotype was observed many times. CDR3 residues: CASSLPRYSALNEQFF. Written as DNA, the CDR3 is TGTGCCAGCAGTTTACCTCGCTACTCGGCGCTCAATGAGCAGTTCTTC. V and J are TRBV12-3 or TRBV12-4 and TRBJ2-1, with no clear D. V lost 2 bases and J 6 bases, leaving 17 bases between the germline ends. The CDR3 sequence is 16 residues long.

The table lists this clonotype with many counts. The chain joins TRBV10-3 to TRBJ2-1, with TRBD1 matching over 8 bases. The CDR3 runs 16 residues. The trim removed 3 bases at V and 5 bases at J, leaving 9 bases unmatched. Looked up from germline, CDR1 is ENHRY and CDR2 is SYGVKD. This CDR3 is CAISDPGTGGDNEQFF. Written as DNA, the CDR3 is TGTGCCATCAGTGACCCGGGGACAGGCGGGGACAATGAGCAGTTCTTC.

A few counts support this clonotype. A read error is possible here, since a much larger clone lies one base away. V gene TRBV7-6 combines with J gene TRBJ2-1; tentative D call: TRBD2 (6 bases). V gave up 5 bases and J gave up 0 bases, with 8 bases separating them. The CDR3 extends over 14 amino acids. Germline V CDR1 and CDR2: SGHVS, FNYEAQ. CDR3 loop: CASSRAGSYNEQFF. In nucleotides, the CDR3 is TGTGCCAGCAGCCGAGCGGGCTCCTACAATGAGCAGTTCTTC.

CDR3 sequence (DNA): TGTGCCAGCAGCCAAGGGGGGGGACAAGGCCAATCTAACTATGGCTACACCTTC. Amino acid sequence: CASSQGGGQGQSNYGYTF. The chain combines TRBV9 with TRBJ1-2; possibly TRBD1 for D (6 bases). The CDR3 extends over 18 amino acids. The germline V gene has CDR1 SGDLS and CDR2 YYNGEE. V shed 4 bases and J shed 0 bases, with 22 bases lying between them.

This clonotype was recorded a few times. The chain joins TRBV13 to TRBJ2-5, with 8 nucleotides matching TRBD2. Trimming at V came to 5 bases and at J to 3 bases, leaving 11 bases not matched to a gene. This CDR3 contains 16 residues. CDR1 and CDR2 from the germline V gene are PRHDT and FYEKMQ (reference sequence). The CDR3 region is CASSQRGGGLEETQYF. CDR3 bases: TGTGCCAGCAGCCAACGGGGGGGCGGATTGGAAGAGACCCAGTACTTC.

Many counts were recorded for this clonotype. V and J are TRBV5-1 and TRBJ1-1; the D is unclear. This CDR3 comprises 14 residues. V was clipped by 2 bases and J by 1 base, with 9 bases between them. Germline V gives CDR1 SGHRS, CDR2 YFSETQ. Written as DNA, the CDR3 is TGCGCCAGCAGCTTATTTGGCGAGAACACTGAAGCTTTCTTT. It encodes CASSLFGENTEAFF.

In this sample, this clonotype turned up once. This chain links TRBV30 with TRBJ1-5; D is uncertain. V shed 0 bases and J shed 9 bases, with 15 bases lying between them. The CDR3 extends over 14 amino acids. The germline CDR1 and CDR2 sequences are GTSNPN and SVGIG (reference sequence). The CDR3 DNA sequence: TGTGCCTGGAGTGTTTGGGCAGGAGTCGGGCCCCAGCATTTT. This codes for CAWSVWAGVGPQHF.

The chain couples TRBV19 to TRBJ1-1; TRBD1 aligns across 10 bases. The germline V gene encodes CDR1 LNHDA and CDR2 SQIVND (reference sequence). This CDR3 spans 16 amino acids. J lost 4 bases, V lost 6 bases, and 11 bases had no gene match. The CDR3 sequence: CASSLATGGVGTEAFF. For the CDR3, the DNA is TGTGCCAGTAGCCTGGCGACAGGGGGCGTTGGCACTGAAGCTTTCTTT. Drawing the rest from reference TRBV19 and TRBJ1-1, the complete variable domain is DGGITQSPKYLFRKEGQNVTLSCEQNLNHDAMYWYRQDPGQGLRLIYYSQIVNDFQKGDIAEGYSVSREKKESFPLTVTSAQKNPTAFYLCASSLATGGVGTEAFFGQGTRLTVV.

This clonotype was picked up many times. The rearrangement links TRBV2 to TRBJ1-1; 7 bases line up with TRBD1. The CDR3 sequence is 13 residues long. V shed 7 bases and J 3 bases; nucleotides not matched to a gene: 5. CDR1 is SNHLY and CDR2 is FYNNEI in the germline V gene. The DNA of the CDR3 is TGTGCCAGCAACTTACAGGGGTACACTGAAGCTTTCTTT. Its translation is CASNLQGYTEAFF.

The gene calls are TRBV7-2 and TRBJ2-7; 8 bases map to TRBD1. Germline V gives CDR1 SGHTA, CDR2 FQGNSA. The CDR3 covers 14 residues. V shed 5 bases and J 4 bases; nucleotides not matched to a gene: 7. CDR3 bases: TGTGCCAGCAGCCCATCGACAGGGGTTTACGAGCAGTACTTC. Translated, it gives CASSPSTGVYEQYF.

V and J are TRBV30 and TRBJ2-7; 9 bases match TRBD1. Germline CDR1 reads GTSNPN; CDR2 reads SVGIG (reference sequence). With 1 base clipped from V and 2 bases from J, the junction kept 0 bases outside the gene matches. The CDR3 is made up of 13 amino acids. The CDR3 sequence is CAWSGDRAYEQYF. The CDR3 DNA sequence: TGTGCCTGGAGTGGGGACAGGGCCTACGAGCAGTACTTC.